The next 5 T cell receptor beta chains were all read from a single sample in a study of Graves' ophthalmopathy and Graves' hyperthyroidism. RNA transcripts served as template for amplifying TCR beta CDR3 sequences. The library came from an HTBI-primed first-round RT-PCR and a second-round multiplex PCR. From the multiplex PCR reads, TCRdb called clonotypes with MiXCR, one entry per CDR3 protein. The sample shows 900,000 to 1,200,000 distinct CDR3 sequences, around a third of them seen only once. The material sequenced was peripheral blood or thyroid tissue (not recorded which). These TCRs come from an adult man with Graves' hyperthyroidism.

This sequence joins TRBV20-1 and TRBJ2-5, with 9 bases fitting TRBD2. The length of the CDR3 is 19 residues. The germline V gene has CDR1 DFQATT and CDR2 SNEGSKA (reference sequence). Trimming cost V 1 base and J 0 bases; bases outside gene matches: 15. CDR3 sequence reads: CSARVAGGPKRLYQETQYF. The CDR3 DNA is TGCAGTGCTAGAGTGGCGGGAGGGCCAAAACGCCTGTACCAAGAGACCCAGTACTTC.

V and J are TRBV28 and TRBJ1-2; no firm D call. V was pared by 4 bases and J by 1 base, with 10 bases between. CDR3 length: 14 residues. Germline values: CDR1 MDHEN, CDR2 SYDVKM. The DNA for the CDR3 is TGTGCCAGCAGTTCCGCGGGTCGTAACTATGGCTACACCTTC. Its protein product is CASSSAGRNYGYTF.

A remark on this clonotype: Compared with germline, one end of the junction differs, possibly owing to a read error. The chain carries TRBV7-9 and TRBJ1-1; a weak D match, TRBD1 (5 bases). This CDR3 region has 15 residues. CDR1 is SEHNR and CDR2 is FQNEAQ in the germline V gene (reference sequence). CDR3 in DNA: TGTGCCGGCAGCCCTAGAAGGGGACGGAACACTGAAGCTTTCTTT. Translation gives CAGSPRRGRNTEAFF.

The chain couples TRBV7-9 to TRBJ1-2; no firm D call. CDR1 and CDR2 (germline): SEHNR, FQNEAQ (reference sequence). V lost 5 bases to trimming and J lost 0 bases, with 19 bases between them. The CDR3 sequence is 17 residues long. The CDR3 loop reads CASSVEDEVEANYGYTF. The CDR3 DNA sequence: TGTGCCAGCAGCGTTGAAGACGAGGTGGAAGCTAACTATGGCTACACCTTC.

This clonotype was counted a few times. This rearrangement joins TRBV5-1 to TRBJ1-2; D uncertain. Germline lookup yields CDR1 SGHRS and CDR2 YFSETQ. This CDR3 spans 14 amino acids. Trimming stripped 0 bases from V and 5 bases from J, with 11 bases between. CDR3 residues: CASSLEPGGYGYTF. The CDR3 bases are TGCGCCAGCAGCTTGGAACCGGGAGGATATGGCTACACCTTC. Variable domain in full (rest from reference TRBV5-1 and TRBJ1-2): KAGVTQTPRYLIKTRGQQVTLSCSPISGHRSVSWYQQTPGQGLQFLFEYFSETQRNKGNFPGRFSGRQFSNSRSEMNVSTLELGDSALYLCASSLEPGGYGYTFGSGTRLTVV.